This T cell receptor (beta chain) is drawn from a study of T cell repertoires in cytomegalovirus infection. Study context: Recently identified HLA-C-restricted and well-studied HLA-B-restricted CMV epitopes were used. Regarding the study as a whole: HLA-C-restricted CMV clonotypes gave the most frequent clonotype in two of eight donors.

TCRdb itself ran the reads through MiXCR, one entry per CDR3 protein. This sample has 830,000 or so distinct CDR3 sequences; approximately 32% occur once, and the top ten carry around an eighth. The CDR3 has 13 residues. Per the germline V gene, CDR1 is KGHDR and CDR2 is SFDVKD. With regard to this clonotype: No antigen is known for it. Germline and junction disagree at one end, which may indicate a read error.

The source of this sequence is a human donor in good health (CMV status not recorded). Some clones in this sample may be carry-over from other donors' samples. The sample consisted of cultured CD8+ T cells from PBMCs, taken from culture after CMV antigen stimulation. This chain joins TRBV24-1 and TRBJ1-1, with D uncertain. The CDR3 DNA sequence: TGTACCACCAACGAGGCTCAAGGCGCTGAAGCTTTCTTT. Its protein product is CTTNEAQGAEAFF.